One and the same sample provided the 5 T cell receptor beta chains below, sequenced in a study of T cell responses to AZD1222 COVID-19 vaccine. Repertoires were generated with immunoSEQ multiplex PCR, while TCRdb's copy carries only in-frame clones and drops some. The sample shows 95,000 to 150,000 clones, 70% to 90% of them seen only once. The source was peripheral blood, collected on day 0 of AZD1222 vaccination. The receptors stem from an adult in good health.

The CDR3 sequence: CASSRGAQDYAEAFF. DNA of the CDR3: TGTGCCAGCAGTCGGGGGGCGCAAGATTACGCTGAAGCTTTCTTT. This rearrangement joins TRBV6-7 to TRBJ1-1; perhaps TRBD1 as D (6 bases). TRBV6-7 is filed as an ORF, its function uncertain. CDR3 length: 15 amino acids. The germline V and J ends were trimmed by 5 bases and 6 bases, with 19 bases remaining between them.

V and J are TRBV7-6 and TRBJ1-1; D possibly corresponds to TRBD1 (5 bases). The CDR3 runs 13 residues. Germline values: CDR1 SGHVS, CDR2 FNYEAQ. Trimming took off 5 bases at V and 0 bases at J, with 7 bases between the two ends. The CDR3 protein is CASSRDLNTEAFF. CDR3 in DNA: TGTGCCAGCAGCCGGGACCTGAACACTGAAGCTTTCTTT. Full variable domain (remainder filled in from reference TRBV7-6 and TRBJ1-1): GAGVSQSPRYKVTKRGQDVALRCDPISGHVSLYWYRQALGQGPEFLTYFNYEAQQDKSGLPNDRFSAERPEGSISTLTIQRTEQRDSAMYRCASSRDLNTEAFFGQGTRLTVV.

The genes are TRBV27 and TRBJ2-6, with 12 positions matching TRBD2. Per the germline V gene, CDR1 is MNHEY and CDR2 is SMNVEV (reference sequence). The J segment lost 3 bases and the V segment lost 5 bases, leaving 11 bases of the junction unmatched. The CDR3 runs 19 residues. CDR3: CASSLRGLAGRRGANVLTF. CDR3 sequence (DNA): TGTGCCAGCAGTCTCAGAGGACTAGCGGGAAGGCGTGGGGCCAACGTCCTGACTTTC.

The count of this clone is one. The J gene is TRBJ2-1, the V gene TRBV27, with 7 nucleotides matching TRBD1. V shed 7 bases, J shed 1 base, and the junction held 7 bases outside the gene matches. Germline V gene lookup returns CDR1 MNHEY and CDR2 SMNVEV (reference sequence). The length of the CDR3 is 15 residues. CDR3 coding DNA: TGTGCCAGCAAACCTACCAGGGGGTCCTACAATGAGCAGTTCTTC. This translates into CASKPTRGSYNEQFF.

V and J are TRBV4-3 and TRBJ2-1; 10 bases line up with TRBD2. In germline, CDR1 is LGHNA, CDR2 YSLEER. The CDR3 loop spans 17 amino acids. The J segment lost 6 bases and the V segment lost 0 bases, leaving 8 bases of the junction unmatched. The CDR3 region has the DNA TGCGCCAGCAGCCAAGATCGAACCCAGCGGGAGGGCAATGAGCAGTTCTTC. This sequence encodes CASSQDRTQREGNEQFF.